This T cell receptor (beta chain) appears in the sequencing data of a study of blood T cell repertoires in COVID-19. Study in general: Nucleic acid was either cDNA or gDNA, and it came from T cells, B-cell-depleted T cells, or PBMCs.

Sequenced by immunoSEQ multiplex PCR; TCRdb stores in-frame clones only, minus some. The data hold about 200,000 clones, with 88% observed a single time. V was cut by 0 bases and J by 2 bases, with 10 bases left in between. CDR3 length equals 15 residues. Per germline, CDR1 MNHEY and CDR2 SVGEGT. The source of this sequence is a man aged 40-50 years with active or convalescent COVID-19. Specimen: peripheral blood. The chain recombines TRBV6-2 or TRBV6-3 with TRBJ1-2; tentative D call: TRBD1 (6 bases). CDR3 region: CASSYSKGQNYGYTF. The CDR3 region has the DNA TGTGCCAGCAGTTACTCGAAGGGACAAAACTATGGCTACACCTTC.